The 5 T cell receptor beta chains below were found in one sample sequenced in a study of blood T cell repertoires in COVID-19. The assay was immunoSEQ multiplex PCR, and TCRdb's table has in-frame clones only and misses some. The sample contains some 120,000 clones, around nine tenths of which appear only once. Sequenced input: peripheral blood. Source of these receptors: a man aged 45 to 65 with acute or convalescent COVID-19.

The chain links TRBV29-1 to TRBJ2-7; 7 bases align to TRBD1. V trimming: 4 bases; J trimming: 4 bases; junction bases outside the gene matches: 4. The CDR3 extends over 12 amino acids. Per the germline V gene, CDR1 is SQVTM and CDR2 is ANQGSEA. The CDR3 nucleotides are TGCAGCGTTGCGAAGGGGGCGTACGAGCAGTACTTC. Protein: CSVAKGAYEQYF.

The chain links TRBV19 to TRBJ2-2, with TRBD2 matching 8 bases. Per the germline V gene, CDR1 is LNHDA and CDR2 is SQIVND (reference sequence). The J segment lost 3 bases and the V segment lost 5 bases, leaving 14 bases of the junction unmatched. This CDR3 contains 18 residues. CDR3: CASSWKVAGWAYTGELFF. Here the CDR3 DNA reads TGTGCCAGTAGTTGGAAGGTAGCGGGATGGGCTTACACCGGGGAGCTGTTTTTT.

This rearrangement joins TRBV24-1 to TRBJ1-5; D call uncertain. Germline CDR1 reads KGHDR; CDR2 reads SFDVKD. This CDR3 is built from 14 residues. The V and J ends lost 4 bases and 0 bases respectively, with 6 bases between them. The CDR3 is CATSERYSNQPQHF. As DNA, the CDR3 is TGTGCCACCAGTGAGCGTTATAGCAATCAGCCCCAGCATTTT.

This rearrangement joins TRBV10-2 to TRBJ2-1, with 15 bases identical to TRBD2. In germline, CDR1 is WSHSY, CDR2 SAAADI. Losses at the gene ends were 3 bases for V and 7 bases for J; bases not matched to a gene: 1. The CDR3 extends over 15 amino acids. The CDR3, as DNA: TGCGCCAGCAGTGAAGGGACTAGCGGGAGGAATGAGCAGTTCTTC. Translating gives CASSEGTSGRNEQFF.

CDR3 sequence (DNA): TGTGCTAGTGGTTTGGTAAATAGTGGAAGGGGAAGAAATGGCTACACCTTC. As protein: CASGLVNSGRGRNGYTF. The chain employs TRBV12-5 and TRBJ1-2, with D tentatively TRBD1 (5 bases). Germline CDR1 LGHNT, CDR2 FRNRAP. Trimming shortened V by 0 bases and J by 6 bases, and 20 bases separated the two germline ends. CDR3 length: 17 amino acids.